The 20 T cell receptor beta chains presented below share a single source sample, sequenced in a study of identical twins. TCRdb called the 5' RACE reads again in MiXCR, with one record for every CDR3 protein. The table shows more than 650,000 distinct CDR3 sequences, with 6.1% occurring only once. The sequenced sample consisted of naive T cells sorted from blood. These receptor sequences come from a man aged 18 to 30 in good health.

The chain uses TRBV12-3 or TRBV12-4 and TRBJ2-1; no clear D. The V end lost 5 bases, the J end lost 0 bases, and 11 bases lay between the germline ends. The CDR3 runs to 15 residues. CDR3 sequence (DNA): TGTGCCAGCAGTCAGACTGAAAGCTCCTACAATGAGCAGTTCTTC. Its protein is CASSQTESSYNEQFF.

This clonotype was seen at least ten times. CDR3 loop: CASSPAGEYNEQFF. The CDR3 bases are TGTGCCAGCAGTCCAGCGGGGGAATACAATGAGCAGTTCTTC. The J gene is TRBJ2-1, the V gene TRBV6-1, with 8 bases identical to TRBD2. V was clipped by 5 bases and J by 4 bases; unmatched bases: 4. The CDR3 runs 14 residues. CDR1 MNHNS and CDR2 SASEGT come from the germline V gene.

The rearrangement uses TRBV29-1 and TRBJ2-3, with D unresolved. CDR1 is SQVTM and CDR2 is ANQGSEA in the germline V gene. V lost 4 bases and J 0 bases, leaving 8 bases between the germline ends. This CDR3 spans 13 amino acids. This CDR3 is CSVGLRSTDTQYF. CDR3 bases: TGCAGCGTTGGATTACGGAGCACAGATACGCAGTATTTT.

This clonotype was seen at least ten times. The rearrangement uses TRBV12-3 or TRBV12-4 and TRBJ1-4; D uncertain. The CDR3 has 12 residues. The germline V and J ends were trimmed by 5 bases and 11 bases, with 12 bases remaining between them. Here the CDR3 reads CASSPATGKLFF. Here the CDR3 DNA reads TGTGCCAGCAGTCCTGCAACGGGGAAACTGTTTTTT.

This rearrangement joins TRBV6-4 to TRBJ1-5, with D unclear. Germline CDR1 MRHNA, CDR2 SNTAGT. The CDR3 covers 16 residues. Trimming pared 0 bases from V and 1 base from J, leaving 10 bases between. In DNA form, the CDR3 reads TGTGCCAGCAGTGACTCGAGAGGGATGAGCAATCAGCCCCAGCATTTT. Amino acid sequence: CASSDSRGMSNQPQHF.

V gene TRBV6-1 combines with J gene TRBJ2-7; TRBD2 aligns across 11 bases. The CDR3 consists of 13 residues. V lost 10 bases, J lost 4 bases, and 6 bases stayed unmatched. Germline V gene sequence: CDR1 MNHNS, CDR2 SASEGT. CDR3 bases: TGTGCCACTCGACTAGCGGGATATTACGAGCAGTACGTC. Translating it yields CATRLAGYYEQYV.

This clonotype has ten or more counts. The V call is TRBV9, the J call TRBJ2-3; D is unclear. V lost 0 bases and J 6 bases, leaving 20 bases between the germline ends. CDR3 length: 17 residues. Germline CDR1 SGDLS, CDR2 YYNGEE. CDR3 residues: CASSVVPSGARVDTQYF. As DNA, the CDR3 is TGTGCCAGCAGCGTAGTCCCTTCTGGCGCTCGGGTTGATACGCAGTATTTT.

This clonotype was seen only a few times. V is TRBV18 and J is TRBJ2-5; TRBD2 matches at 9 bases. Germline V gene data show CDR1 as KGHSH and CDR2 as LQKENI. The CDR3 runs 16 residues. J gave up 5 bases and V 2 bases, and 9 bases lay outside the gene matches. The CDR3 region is CASSPSGGRAGETQYF. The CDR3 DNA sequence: TGTGCCAGCTCACCAAGCGGCGGGAGGGCCGGGGAGACCCAGTACTTC.

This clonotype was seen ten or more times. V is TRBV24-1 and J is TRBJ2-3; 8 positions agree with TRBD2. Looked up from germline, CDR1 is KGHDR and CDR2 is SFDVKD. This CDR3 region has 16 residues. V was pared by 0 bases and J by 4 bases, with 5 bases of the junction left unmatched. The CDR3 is CATSDLPGRAPDTQYF. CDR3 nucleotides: TGTGCCACCAGTGATTTGCCCGGGAGGGCCCCAGATACGCAGTATTTT.

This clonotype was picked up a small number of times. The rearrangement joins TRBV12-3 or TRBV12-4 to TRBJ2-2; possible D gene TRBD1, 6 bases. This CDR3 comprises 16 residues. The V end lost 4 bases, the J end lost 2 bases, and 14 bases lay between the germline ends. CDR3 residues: CASSSDGTPNTGELFF. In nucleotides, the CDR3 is TGTGCCAGCAGTTCCGACGGGACACCAAACACCGGGGAGCTGTTTTTT.

CDR3 sequence (DNA): TGCGCCAGCAGCCAAGTGGGACTAGGGGCCCAGTACTTC. This gives the protein CASSQVGLGAQYF. The chain has TRBV4-1 and TRBJ2-5, with 8 bases matching TRBD2. CDR1 is MGHRA and CDR2 is YSYEKL in the germline V gene. The trim removed 1 base at V and 9 bases at J, leaving 4 bases unmatched. The CDR3 runs 13 residues.

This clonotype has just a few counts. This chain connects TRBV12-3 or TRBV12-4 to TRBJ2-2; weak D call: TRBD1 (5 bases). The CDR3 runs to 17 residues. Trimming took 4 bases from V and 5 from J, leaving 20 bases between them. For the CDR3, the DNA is TGTGCCAGCAGTTCCACGCAGGGAATCCAGAGAACCGGGGAGCTGTTTTTT. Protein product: CASSSTQGIQRTGELFF.

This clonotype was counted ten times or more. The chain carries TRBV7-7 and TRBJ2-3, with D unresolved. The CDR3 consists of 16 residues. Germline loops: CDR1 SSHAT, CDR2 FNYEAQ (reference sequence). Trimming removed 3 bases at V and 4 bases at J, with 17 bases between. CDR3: CASSLAPGSISDTQYF. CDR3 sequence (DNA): TGTGCCAGCAGCTTGGCTCCTGGAAGCATATCAGATACGCAGTATTTT.

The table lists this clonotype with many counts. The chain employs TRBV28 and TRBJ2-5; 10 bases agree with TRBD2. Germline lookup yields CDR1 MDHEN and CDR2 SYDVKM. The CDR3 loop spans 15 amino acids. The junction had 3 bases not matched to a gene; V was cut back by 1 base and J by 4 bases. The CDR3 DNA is TGTGCCAGCAGTTTATCTAGCGGGAGCCCAGAGACCCAGTACTTC. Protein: CASSLSSGSPETQYF.

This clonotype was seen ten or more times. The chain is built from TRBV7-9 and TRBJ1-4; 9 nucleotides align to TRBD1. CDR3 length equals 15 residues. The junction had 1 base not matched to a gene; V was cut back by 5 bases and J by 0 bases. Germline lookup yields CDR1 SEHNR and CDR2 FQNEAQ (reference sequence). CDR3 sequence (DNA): TGTGCCAGCAGCCGGGACAGGGCAACTAATGAAAAACTGTTTTTT. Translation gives CASSRDRATNEKLFF.

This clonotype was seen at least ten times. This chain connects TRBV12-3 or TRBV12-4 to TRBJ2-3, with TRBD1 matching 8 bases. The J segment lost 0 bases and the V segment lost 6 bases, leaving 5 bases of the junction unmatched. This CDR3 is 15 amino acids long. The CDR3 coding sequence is TGTGCCAGCAGAGGGACAGGTTTGAGCACAGATACGCAGTATTTT. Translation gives CASRGTGLSTDTQYF.

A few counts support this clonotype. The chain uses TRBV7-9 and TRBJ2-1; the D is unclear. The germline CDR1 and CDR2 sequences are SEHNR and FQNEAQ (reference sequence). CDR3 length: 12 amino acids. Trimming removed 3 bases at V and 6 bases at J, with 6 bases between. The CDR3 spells CASSFTTNEQFF. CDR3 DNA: TGTGCCAGCAGCTTCACCACCAATGAGCAGTTCTTC.

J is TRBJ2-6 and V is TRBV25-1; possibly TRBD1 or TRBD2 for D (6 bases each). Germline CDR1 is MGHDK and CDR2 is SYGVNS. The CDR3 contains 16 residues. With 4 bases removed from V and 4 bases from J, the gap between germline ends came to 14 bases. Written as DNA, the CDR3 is TGTGCCAGCAGTGTTACGGGGGCAGCCGGGGCCAACGTCCTGACTTTC. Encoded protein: CASSVTGAAGANVLTF.

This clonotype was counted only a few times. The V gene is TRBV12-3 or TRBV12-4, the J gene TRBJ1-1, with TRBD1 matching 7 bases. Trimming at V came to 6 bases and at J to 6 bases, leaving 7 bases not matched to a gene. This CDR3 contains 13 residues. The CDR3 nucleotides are TGTGCCAGCAGACCCCGGACAGGCGCTGAAGCTTTCTTT. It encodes CASRPRTGAEAFF.

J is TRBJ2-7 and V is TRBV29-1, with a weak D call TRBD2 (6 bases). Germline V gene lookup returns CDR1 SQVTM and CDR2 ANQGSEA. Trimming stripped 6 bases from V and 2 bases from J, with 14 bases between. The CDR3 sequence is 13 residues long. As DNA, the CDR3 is TGCAGCGTCGGTGGAGGGGCAGCCTACGAGCAGTACTTC. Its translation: CSVGGGAAYEQYF.